The present entry profiles one TCR beta chain with its context. Its antigen remains unknown. This entry comes from a study of response to subunit inactivated influenza vaccine. Findings of the study overall: Every seasonal influenza vaccination brings in few new T cells, the authors suggested.

The CDR3 runs to 14 residues. Trimming shortened V by 0 bases and J by 8 bases, and 16 bases separated the two germline ends. Germline V gene data show CDR1 as GTSNPN and CDR2 as SVGIG (reference sequence). TCRdb called the RT-PCR reads again in MiXCR, with one record for every CDR3 protein. The sample lists about 800,000 distinct CDR3 sequences, about 20% occurring once. The sample in question was PBMCs from blood, obtained 5 to 6 days after vaccination. This chain links TRBV30 with TRBJ1-2, with D possibly being TRBD1 (5 bases). This TCR derives from a man aged 50 to 59 who received an inactivated influenza vaccine. The CDR3 is CAWSVARDGSGYTF. CDR3 DNA sequence: TGTGCCTGGAGTGTAGCCAGGGACGGAAGCGGCTACACCTTC.